This T cell receptor (beta chain) was captured in a study of OX40 agonist ivuxolimab in advanced cancers. The table lists this clone with a count of one. Profiled with immunoSEQ multiplex PCR; TCRdb holds only in-frame clones, not every one. The sample has about 98,000 clones, roughly 85% seen once. Samples of blood were obtained at baseline, on cycle 4 day 1, and on cycle 7 day 1. Per the germline V gene, CDR1 is SNHLY and CDR2 is FYNNEI. With 6 bases removed from V and 8 bases from J, the gap between germline ends came to 19 bases. The CDR3 extends over 14 amino acids. Specimen: CD4+ or CD8+ T cells sorted from blood, collected in a trial of the OX40 agonist ivuxolimab. The rearrangement joins TRBV2 to TRBJ1-1; D gene ambiguous. The clonotype was recovered from an adult with an advanced solid tumor such as melanoma, head and neck, liver or kidney cancer. This chain's CDR3 is CASRKTESSREAFF. CDR3 sequence (DNA): TGTGCCAGCAGAAAAACAGAATCCTCGAGAGAAGCTTTCTTT.